The 3 T cell receptor beta chains below all came from one sample that was sequenced in a study of blood T cell repertoires in COVID-19. Profiled with immunoSEQ multiplex PCR; TCRdb holds only in-frame clones, not every one. Of about 74,000 clones detected, 80% to 90% appear once; the ten largest clones hold 1.5% to 2.5%. Sample: peripheral blood. These receptors originate from a woman older than 75 with active or convalescent COVID-19.

The chain is built from TRBV12-3 or TRBV12-4 and TRBJ1-1; no reliable D call. The CDR3 has 13 residues. Between the trimmed V and J ends, which lost 1 base and 3 bases, there was a span of 6 bases. In DNA, the CDR3 is TGTGCCAGCAGTTTAGGGCTGGACACTGAAGCTTTCTTT. Translated, it gives CASSLGLDTEAFF.

V usage is TRBV9 and J usage is TRBJ1-5; TRBD1 matches 8 bases. Germline loops: CDR1 SGDLS, CDR2 YYNGEE. The V gene end was trimmed by 0 bases and the J gene end by 7 bases; junction bases not matched to a gene: 6. The CDR3 extends over 15 amino acids. As DNA, the CDR3 is TGTGCCAGCAGCGTAGGACAGGGGTGGGAGCAGCCCCAGCATTTT. Protein sequence: CASSVGQGWEQPQHF.

The rearrangement uses TRBV25-1 and TRBJ1-4; 12 nucleotides line up with TRBD1. The V and J ends lost 3 bases and 13 bases, in that order; junction bases with no gene match: 9. Germline assignment: CDR1 MGHDK and CDR2 SYGVNS. The CDR3 consists of 15 residues. CDR3 sequence reads: CASSDPGQGAQRLFF. The CDR3, as DNA: TGTGCCAGCAGTGACCCGGGACAGGGGGCCCAAAGACTGTTTTTT.